The entry that follows covers one T cell receptor (beta chain) sequence. The source of the sample is a study of T cell responses to AZD1222 COVID-19 vaccine. TCRdb's table, derived via immunoSEQ multiplex PCR, lists solely in-frame clones and lacks some. The sample shows about 130,000 clones, approximately 90% of them seen only once. CDR3 length: 15 amino acids. V lost 2 bases and J 6 bases, leaving 16 bases between the germline ends. The germline CDR1 and CDR2 sequences are SGHTA and FQGTGA. The gene calls are TRBV7-3 and TRBJ1-1; D is uncertain. The clonotype was recovered from an adult in good health. Sequencing used peripheral blood, obtained on day 0 of AZD1222 vaccination. CDR3 amino acids: CASSLVGRGGSEAFF. The CDR3 DNA reads as TGTGCCAGCAGCTTAGTGGGCAGAGGAGGATCTGAAGCTTTCTTT.